Sequencing of this T cell receptor beta chain was carried out in a study of glioma-infiltrating T cells after dendritic cell vaccination. The CDR3 is 17 residues long. Per the germline V gene, CDR1 is SGHDN and CDR2 is FVKESK. Trimming removed 0 bases from V and 2 bases from J, with 13 bases in between. Time point here: after dendritic cell vaccination, including at tumor progression/relapse. The data were produced by immunoSEQ multiplex PCR, yet TCRdb's version contains in-frame clones alone and is incomplete. The sample includes some 91,000 clones, 75% to 85% of them seen just once. This chain connects TRBV14 to TRBJ1-4; no definite D call. This clonotype was obtained from a human donor with glioblastoma. The sequencing used blood, collected after dendritic cell vaccination. The CDR3 sequence: CASSQEAGKVTNEKLFF. CDR3 sequence (DNA): TGTGCCAGCAGCCAAGAAGCAGGAAAGGTCACTAATGAAAAACTGTTTTTT.